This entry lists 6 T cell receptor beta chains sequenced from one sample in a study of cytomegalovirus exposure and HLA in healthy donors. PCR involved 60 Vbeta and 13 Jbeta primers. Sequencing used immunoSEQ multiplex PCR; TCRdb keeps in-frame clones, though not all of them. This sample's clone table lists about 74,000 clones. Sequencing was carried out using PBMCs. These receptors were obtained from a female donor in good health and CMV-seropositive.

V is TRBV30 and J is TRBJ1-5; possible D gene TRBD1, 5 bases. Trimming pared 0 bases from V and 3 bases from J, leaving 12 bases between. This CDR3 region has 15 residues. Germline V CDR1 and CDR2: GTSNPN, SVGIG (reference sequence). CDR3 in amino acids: CAWSVRSRANQPQHF. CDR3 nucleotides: TGTGCCTGGAGTGTACGGTCCAGGGCCAATCAGCCCCAGCATTTT.

The CDR3 here is CASSLGLSNYGYTF. The CDR3, as DNA: TGTGCCAGCAGTTTAGGACTGTCTAACTATGGCTACACCTTC. The genes are TRBV27 and TRBJ1-2; D remains unclear. V lost 2 bases and J 0 bases, leaving 7 bases between the germline ends. CDR1 is MNHEY, CDR2 SMNVEV, per germline (reference sequence). The CDR3 sequence is 14 residues long.

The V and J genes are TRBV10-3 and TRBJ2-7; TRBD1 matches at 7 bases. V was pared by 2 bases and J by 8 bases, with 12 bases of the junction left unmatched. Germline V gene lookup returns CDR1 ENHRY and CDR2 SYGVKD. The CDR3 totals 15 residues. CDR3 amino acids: CAISEEGQSSTKQYF. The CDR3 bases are TGTGCCATCAGTGAGGAGGGACAGTCCTCTACGAAGCAGTACTTC.

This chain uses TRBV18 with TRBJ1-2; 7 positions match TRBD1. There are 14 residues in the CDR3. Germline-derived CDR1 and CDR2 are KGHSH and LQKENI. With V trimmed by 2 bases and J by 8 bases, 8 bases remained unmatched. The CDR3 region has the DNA TGTGCCAGCTCACCATGGACAGGAACCAACGGCTACACCTTC. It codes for CASSPWTGTNGYTF.

The CDR3 DNA is TGTGCCAGCAGTGGGGGGACTAGCGGGAGGGGTGAGCAGTTCTTC. This encodes CASSGGTSGRGEQFF. The chain employs TRBV6-5 and TRBJ2-1; 16 bases are a match to TRBD2. V was pared by 5 bases and J by 9 bases, with 4 bases of the junction left unmatched. The length of the CDR3 is 15 residues. CDR1 is MNHEY, CDR2 SVGAGI, per germline.

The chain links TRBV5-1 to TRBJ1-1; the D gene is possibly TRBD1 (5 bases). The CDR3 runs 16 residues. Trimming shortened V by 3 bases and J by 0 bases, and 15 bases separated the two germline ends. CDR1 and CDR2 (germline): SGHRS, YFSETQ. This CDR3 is CASSWGTRDLNTEAFF. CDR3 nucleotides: TGCGCCAGCAGCTGGGGGACCCGGGACTTGAACACTGAAGCTTTCTTT.